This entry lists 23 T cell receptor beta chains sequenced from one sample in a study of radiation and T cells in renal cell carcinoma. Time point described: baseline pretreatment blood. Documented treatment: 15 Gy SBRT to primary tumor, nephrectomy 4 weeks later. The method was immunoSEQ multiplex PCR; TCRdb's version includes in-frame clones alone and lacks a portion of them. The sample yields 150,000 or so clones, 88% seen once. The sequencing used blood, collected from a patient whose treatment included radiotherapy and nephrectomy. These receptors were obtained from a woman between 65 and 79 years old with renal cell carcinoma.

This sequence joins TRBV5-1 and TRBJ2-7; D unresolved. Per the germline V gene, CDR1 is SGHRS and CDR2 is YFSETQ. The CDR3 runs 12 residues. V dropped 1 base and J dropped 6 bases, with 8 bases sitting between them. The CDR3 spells CASSLKVLEQYF. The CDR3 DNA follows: TGCGCCAGCAGCTTGAAGGTCCTCGAGCAGTACTTC.

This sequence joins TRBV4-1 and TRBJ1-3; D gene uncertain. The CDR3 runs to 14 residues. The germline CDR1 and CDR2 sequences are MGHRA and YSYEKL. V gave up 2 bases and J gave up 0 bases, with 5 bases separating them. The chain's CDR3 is CASSQPNSGNTIYF. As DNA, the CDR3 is TGCGCCAGCAGCCAACCTAACTCTGGAAACACCATATATTTT.

The CDR3 DNA reads TGTGCCAGCAGTAGGCAGGGTGTTGACAATCAGCCCCAGCATTTT. This codes for CASSRQGVDNQPQHF. The rearrangement joins TRBV6-1 to TRBJ1-5; maybe TRBD1 (5 bases). The CDR3 is 15 amino acids. V was pared by 5 bases and J by 3 bases, with 14 bases between. Germline V gives CDR1 MNHNS, CDR2 SASEGT.

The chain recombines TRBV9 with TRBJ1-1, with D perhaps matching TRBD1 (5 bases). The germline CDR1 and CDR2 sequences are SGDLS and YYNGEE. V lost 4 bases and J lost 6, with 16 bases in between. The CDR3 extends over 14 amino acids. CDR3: CASSPAGHSPEAFF. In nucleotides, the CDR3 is TGTGCCAGCAGCCCGGCTGGACATTCTCCTGAAGCTTTCTTT. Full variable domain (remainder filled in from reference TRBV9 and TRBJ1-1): DSGVTQTPKHLITATGQRVTLRCSPRSGDLSVYWYQQSLDQGLQFLIQYYNGEERAKGNILERFSAQQFPDLHSELNLSSLELGDSALYFCASSPAGHSPEAFFGQGTRLTVV.

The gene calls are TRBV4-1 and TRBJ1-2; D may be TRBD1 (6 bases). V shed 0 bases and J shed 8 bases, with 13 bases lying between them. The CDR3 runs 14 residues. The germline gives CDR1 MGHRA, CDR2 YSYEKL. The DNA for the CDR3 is TGCGCCAGCAGCCAAGAGGTACAGGGTGAAGGCTACACCTTC. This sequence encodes CASSQEVQGEGYTF.

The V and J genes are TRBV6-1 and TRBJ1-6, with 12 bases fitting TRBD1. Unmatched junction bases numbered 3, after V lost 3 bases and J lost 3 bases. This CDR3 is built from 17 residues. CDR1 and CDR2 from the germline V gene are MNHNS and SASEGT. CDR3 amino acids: CASSEGTGGFYNSPLHF. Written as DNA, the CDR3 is TGTGCCAGCAGTGAGGGGACAGGGGGCTTCTATAATTCACCCCTCCACTTT.

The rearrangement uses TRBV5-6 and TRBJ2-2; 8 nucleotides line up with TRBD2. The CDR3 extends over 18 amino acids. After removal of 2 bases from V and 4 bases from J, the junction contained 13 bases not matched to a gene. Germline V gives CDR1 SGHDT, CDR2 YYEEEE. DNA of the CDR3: TGTGCCAGCAGCTTTACCCGTCGCCCGGGGGGGAGCACCGGGGAGCTGTTTTTT. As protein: CASSFTRRPGGSTGELFF.

CDR3 sequence reads: CASRQGVGEKLFF. CDR3 coding DNA: TGTGCCAGCAGACAGGGGGTTGGGGAAAAACTGTTTTTT. The chain links TRBV28 to TRBJ1-4; 8 bases are a match to TRBD1. This CDR3 region has 13 residues. Germline loops: CDR1 MDHEN, CDR2 SYDVKM. The junction had 5 bases not matched to a gene; V was cut back by 6 bases and J by 8 bases.

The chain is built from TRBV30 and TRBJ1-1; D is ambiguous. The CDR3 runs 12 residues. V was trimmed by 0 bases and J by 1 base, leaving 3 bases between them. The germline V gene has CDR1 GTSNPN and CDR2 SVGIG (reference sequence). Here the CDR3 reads CAWSVKNTEAFF. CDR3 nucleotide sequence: TGTGCCTGGAGTGTAAAGAACACTGAAGCTTTCTTT.

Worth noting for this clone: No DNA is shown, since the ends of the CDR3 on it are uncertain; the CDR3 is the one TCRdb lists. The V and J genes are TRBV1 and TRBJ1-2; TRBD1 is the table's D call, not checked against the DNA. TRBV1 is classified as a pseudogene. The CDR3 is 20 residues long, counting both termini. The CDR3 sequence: CTSSPFGGGTGGPPGYGYTF.

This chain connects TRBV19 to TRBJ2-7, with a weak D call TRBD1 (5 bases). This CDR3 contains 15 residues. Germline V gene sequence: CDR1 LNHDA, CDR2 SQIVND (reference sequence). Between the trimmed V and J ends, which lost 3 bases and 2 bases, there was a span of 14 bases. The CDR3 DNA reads TGTGCCAGTAGTATTGGACGGGCAGGGACCTACGAGCAGTACTTC. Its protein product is CASSIGRAGTYEQYF.

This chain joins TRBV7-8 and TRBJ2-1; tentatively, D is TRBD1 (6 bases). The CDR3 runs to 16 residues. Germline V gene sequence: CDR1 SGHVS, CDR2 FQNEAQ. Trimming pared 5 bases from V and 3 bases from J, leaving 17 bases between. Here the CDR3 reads CASSKGKQGLYNEQFF. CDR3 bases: TGTGCCAGCAGCAAAGGGAAACAGGGTCTCTACAATGAGCAGTTCTTC.

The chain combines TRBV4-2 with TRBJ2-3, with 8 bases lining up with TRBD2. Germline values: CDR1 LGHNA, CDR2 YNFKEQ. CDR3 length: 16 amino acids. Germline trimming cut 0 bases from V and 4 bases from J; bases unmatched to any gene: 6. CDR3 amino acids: CASSQEGLDSSDTQYF. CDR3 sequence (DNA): TGTGCCAGCAGCCAAGAGGGACTAGACTCATCAGATACGCAGTATTTT.

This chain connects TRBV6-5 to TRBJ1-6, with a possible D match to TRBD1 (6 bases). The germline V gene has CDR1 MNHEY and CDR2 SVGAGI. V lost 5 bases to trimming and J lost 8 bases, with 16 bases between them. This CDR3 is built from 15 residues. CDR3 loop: CASSQLRGFYSPLHF. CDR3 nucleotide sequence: TGTGCCAGCAGTCAACTCAGGGGATTTTATTCACCCCTCCACTTT.

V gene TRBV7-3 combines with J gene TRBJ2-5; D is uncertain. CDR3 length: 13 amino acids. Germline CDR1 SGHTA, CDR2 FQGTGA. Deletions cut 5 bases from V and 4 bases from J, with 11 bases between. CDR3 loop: CASSPMWGETQYF. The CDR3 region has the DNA TGTGCCAGCAGCCCCATGTGGGGAGAGACCCAGTACTTC.

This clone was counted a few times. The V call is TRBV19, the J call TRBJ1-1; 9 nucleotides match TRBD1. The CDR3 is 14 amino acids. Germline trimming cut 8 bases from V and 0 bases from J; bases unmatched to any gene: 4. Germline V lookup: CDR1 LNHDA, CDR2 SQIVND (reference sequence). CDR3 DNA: TGTGCCAGTCGGACAGGGGACGTGAACACTGAAGCTTTCTTT. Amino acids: CASRTGDVNTEAFF.

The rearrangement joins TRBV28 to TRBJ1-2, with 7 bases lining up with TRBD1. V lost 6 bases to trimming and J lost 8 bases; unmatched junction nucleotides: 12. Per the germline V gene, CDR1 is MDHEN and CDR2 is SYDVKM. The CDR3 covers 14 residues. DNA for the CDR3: TGTGCCAGCAGGCGAGGGGGCGCATCTGGGGGCTACACCTTC. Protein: CASRRGGASGGYTF.

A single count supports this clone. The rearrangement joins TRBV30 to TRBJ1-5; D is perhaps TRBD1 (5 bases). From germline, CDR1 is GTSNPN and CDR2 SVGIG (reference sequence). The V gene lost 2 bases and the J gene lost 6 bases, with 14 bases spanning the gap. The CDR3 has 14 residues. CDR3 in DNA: TGTGCCTGGAGTCCACGGGGGGGAGTTCAGCCCCAGCATTTT. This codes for CAWSPRGGVQPQHF.

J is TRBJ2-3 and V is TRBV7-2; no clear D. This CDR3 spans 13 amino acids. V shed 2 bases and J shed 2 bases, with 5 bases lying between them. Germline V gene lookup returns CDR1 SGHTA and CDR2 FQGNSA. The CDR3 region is CASSLPPTDTQYF. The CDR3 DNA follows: TGTGCCAGCAGCTTACCCCCCACAGATACGCAGTATTTT.

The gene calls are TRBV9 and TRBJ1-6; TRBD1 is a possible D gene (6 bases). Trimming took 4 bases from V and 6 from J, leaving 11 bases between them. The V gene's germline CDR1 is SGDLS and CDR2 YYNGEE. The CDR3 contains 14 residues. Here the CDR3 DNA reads TGTGCCAGCAGCTCCGGGGGGCTTAATTCACCCCTCCACTTT. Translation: CASSSGGLNSPLHF.

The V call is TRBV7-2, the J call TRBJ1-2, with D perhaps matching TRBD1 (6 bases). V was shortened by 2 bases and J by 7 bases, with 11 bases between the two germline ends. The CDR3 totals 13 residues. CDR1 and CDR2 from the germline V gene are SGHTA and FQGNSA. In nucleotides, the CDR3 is TGTGCCAGCAGCTTAACAGGGACGGGTGGCTACACCTTC. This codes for CASSLTGTGGYTF.

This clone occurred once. Here the CDR3 DNA reads TGTGCCAGCAGTGAATATCTAGCGGGGGCCAGTTCTGGGGCCAACGTCCTGACTTTC. Translating it yields CASSEYLAGASSGANVLTF. The rearrangement joins TRBV6-1 to TRBJ2-6, with 10 bases matching TRBD2. This CDR3 region has 19 residues. The V and J ends lost 2 bases and 1 base, in that order; junction bases with no gene match: 8. From germline, CDR1 is MNHNS and CDR2 SASEGT.

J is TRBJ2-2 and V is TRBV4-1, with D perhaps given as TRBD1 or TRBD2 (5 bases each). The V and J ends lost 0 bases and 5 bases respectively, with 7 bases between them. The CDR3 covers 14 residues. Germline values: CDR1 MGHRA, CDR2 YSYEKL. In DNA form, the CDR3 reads TGCGCCAGCAGCCAAGAGGGGGAGACCGGGGAGCTGTTTTTT. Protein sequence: CASSQEGETGELFF.